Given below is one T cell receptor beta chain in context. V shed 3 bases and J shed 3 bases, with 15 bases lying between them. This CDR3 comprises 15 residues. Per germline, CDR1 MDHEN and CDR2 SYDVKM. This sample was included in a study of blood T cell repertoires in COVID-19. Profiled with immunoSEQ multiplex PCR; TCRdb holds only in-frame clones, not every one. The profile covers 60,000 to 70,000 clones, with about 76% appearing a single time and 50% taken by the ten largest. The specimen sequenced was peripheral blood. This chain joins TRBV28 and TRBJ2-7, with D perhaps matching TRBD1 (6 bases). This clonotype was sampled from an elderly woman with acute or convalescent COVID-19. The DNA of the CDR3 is TGTGCCAGCAGTTTCCCCAGGGGTTCCCACTACGAGCAGTACTTC. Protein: CASSFPRGSHYEQYF.